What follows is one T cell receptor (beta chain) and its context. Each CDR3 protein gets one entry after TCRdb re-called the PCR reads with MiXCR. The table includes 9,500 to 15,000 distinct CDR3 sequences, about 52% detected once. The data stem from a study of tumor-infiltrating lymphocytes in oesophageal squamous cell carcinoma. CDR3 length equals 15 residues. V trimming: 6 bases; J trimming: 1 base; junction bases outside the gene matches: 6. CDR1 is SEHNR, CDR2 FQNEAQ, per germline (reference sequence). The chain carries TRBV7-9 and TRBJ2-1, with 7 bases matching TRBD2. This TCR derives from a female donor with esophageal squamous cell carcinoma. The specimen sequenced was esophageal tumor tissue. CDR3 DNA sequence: TGTGCCAGCAGTGAACTAGCGACTTCCTACAATGAGCAGTTCTTC. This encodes CASSELATSYNEQFF.